Presented here are 4 T cell receptor beta chains from one specimen sequenced in a study of CD8+ T cells in alopecia areata. cDNA serving as the sequencing template came from extracted, reverse transcribed RNA. The method was immunoSEQ multiplex PCR; TCRdb's version includes in-frame clones alone and lacks a portion of them. The sample includes about 140,000 clones, more than 55% seen only once; the top ten take 36%. Sequenced sample: CD8+ T cells sorted from blood. Source of these receptors: a human donor in good health.

The chain has TRBV9 and TRBJ2-1, with D perhaps TRBD1 (5 bases). The CDR3 runs 15 residues. From germline, CDR1 is SGDLS and CDR2 YYNGEE. V was pared by 2 bases and J by 7 bases, with 16 bases between. The CDR3 protein is CASSVQGNPMNEQFF. Here the CDR3 DNA reads TGTGCCAGCAGCGTGCAGGGAAACCCTATGAATGAGCAGTTCTTC.

This clone has just a few counts. This chain connects TRBV27 to TRBJ2-5, with 10 nucleotides matching TRBD2. This CDR3 comprises 15 residues. The J segment lost 5 bases and the V segment lost 3 bases, leaving 6 bases of the junction unmatched. Germline V gene lookup returns CDR1 MNHEY and CDR2 SMNVEV (reference sequence). The CDR3 reads CASSFLAGAWETQYF. The CDR3 DNA reads TGTGCCAGCAGTTTCCTAGCGGGAGCGTGGGAGACCCAGTACTTC.

The genes are TRBV7-9 and TRBJ2-6; unclear D gene. The V gene lost 5 bases and the J gene lost 0 bases, with 8 bases spanning the gap. This CDR3 region has 15 residues. Germline V CDR1 and CDR2: SEHNR, FQNEAQ (reference sequence). DNA of the CDR3: TGTGCCAGCAGCGCTTCCAGCTCTGGGGCCAACGTCCTGACTTTC. Its protein is CASSASSSGANVLTF.

The J gene is TRBJ2-1, the V gene TRBV19, with D unclear. The CDR3 contains 14 residues. The ends were cut back, 1 base at V and 5 bases at J, with 9 bases in the middle. The germline CDR1 and CDR2 sequences are LNHDA and SQIVND (reference sequence). The CDR3 DNA sequence: TGTGCCAGTAGTATAGTACCCGGAGACAATGAGCAGTTCTTC. It is translated as CASSIVPGDNEQFF. Together with reference TRBV19 and TRBJ2-1, the CDR3 gives the full variable domain: DGGITQSPKYLFRKEGQNVTLSCEQNLNHDAMYWYRQDPGQGLRLIYYSQIVNDFQKGDIAEGYSVSREKKESFPLTVTSAQKNPTAFYLCASSIVPGDNEQFFGPGTRLTVL.